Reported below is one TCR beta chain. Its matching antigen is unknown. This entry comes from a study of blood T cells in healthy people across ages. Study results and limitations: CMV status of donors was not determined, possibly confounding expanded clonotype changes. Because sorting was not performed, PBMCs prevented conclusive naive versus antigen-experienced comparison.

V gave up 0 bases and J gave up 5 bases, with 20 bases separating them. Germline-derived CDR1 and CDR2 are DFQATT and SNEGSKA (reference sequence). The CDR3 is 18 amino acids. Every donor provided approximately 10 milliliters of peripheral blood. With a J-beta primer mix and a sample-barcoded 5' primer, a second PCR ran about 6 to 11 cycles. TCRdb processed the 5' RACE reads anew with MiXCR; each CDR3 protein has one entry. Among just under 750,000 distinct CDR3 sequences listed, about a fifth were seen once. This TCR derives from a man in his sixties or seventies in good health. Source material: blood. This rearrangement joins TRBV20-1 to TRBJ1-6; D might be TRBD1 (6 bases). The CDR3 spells CSARDSNRGTSNNSPLHF. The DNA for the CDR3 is TGCAGTGCTAGAGATTCGAACCGGGGGACAAGCAATAATTCACCCCTCCACTTT.